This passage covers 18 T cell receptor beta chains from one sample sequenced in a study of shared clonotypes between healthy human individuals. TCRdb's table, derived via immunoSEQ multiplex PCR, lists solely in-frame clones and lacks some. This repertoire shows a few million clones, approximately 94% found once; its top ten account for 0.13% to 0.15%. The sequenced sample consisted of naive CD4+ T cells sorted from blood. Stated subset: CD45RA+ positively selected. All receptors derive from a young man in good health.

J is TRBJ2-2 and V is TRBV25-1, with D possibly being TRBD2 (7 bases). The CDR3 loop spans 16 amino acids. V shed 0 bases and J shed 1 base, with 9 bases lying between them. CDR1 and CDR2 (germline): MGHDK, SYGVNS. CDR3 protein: CASSEYGGLNTGELFF. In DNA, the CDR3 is TGTGCCAGCAGTGAATACGGGGGGCTGAACACCGGGGAGCTGTTTTTT.

The CDR3 loop reads CASSFPIGGAKSDTQYF. In DNA, the CDR3 is TGTGCCAGCAGTTTCCCGATTGGGGGGGCAAAGTCAGATACGCAGTATTTT. V is TRBV5-4 and J is TRBJ2-3, with D possibly being TRBD2 (7 bases). There are 17 residues in the CDR3. Germline V gene data show CDR1 as SGHNT and CDR2 as YYREEE (reference sequence). V gave up 5 bases and J gave up 4 bases, with 23 bases separating them. Supplemented by reference TRBV5-4 and TRBJ2-3, the full variable domain reads ETGVTQSPTHLIKTRGQQVTLRCSSQSGHNTVSWYQQALGQGPQFIFQYYREEENGRGNFPPRFSGLQFPNYSSELNVNALELDDSALYLCASSFPIGGAKSDTQYFGPGTRLTVL.

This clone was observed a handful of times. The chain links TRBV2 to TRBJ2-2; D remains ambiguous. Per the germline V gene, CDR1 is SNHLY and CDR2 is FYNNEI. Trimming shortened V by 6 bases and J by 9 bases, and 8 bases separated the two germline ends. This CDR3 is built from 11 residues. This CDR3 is CASSESRELFF. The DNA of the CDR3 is TGTGCCAGCAGCGAAAGCAGGGAGCTGTTTTTT.

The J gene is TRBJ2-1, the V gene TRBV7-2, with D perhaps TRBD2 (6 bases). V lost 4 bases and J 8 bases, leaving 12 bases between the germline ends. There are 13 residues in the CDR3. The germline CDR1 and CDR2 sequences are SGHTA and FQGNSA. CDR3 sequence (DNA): TGTGCCAGCAGCTCTTTCGGGAGCCATGAGCAGTTCTTC. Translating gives CASSSFGSHEQFF.

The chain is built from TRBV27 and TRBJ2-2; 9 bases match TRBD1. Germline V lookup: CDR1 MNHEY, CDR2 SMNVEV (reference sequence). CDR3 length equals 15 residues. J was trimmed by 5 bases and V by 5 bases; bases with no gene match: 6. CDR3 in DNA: TGTGCCAGCAGTCTCGGGACAGGGAGGACCGGGGAGCTGTTTTTT. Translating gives CASSLGTGRTGELFF.

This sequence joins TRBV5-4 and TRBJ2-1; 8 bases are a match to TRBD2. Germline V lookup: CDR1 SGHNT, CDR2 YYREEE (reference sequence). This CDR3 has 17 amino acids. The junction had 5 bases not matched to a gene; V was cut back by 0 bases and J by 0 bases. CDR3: CASSLGGSGSSYNEQFF. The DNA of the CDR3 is TGTGCCAGCAGCTTGGGAGGGAGCGGGAGCTCCTACAATGAGCAGTTCTTC.

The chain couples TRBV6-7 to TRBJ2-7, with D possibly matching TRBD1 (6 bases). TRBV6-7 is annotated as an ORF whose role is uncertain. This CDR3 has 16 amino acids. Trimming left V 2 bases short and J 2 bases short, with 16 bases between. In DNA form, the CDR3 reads TGTGCCAGCAGTTACAGGAAGACAGGCTTTGCCTACGAGCAGTACTTC. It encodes CASSYRKTGFAYEQYF.

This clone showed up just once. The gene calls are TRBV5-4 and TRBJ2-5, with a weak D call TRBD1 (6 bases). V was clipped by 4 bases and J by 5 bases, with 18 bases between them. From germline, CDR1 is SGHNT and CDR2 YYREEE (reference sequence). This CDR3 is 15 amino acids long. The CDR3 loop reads CASSTTGLVGETQYF. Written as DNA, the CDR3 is TGTGCCAGCAGCACTACAGGGTTGGTAGGGGAGACCCAGTACTTC.

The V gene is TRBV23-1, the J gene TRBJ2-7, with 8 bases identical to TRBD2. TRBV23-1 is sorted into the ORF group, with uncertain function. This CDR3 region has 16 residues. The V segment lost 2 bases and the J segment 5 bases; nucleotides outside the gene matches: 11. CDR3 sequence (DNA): TGCGCCAGCAGTCAAATAAAAGGAGGGCGGGGGGACGAGCAGTACTTC. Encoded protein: CASSQIKGGRGDEQYF.

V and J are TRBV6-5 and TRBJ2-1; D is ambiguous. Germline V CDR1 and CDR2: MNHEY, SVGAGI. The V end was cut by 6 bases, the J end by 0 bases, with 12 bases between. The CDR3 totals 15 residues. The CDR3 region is CASSPSTSSYNEQFF. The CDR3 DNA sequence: TGTGCCAGCAGCCCTTCTACCAGCTCCTACAATGAGCAGTTCTTC.

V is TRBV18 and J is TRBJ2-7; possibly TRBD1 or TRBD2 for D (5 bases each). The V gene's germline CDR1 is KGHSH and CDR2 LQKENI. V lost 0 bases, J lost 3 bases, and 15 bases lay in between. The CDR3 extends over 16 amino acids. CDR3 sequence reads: CASSPPGVSESYEQYF. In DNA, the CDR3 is TGTGCCAGCTCACCACCGGGGGTTTCGGAAAGCTACGAGCAGTACTTC.

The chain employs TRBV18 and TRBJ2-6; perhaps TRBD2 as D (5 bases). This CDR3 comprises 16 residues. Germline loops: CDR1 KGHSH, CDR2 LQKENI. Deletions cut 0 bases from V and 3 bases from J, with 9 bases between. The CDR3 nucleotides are TGTGCCAGCTCACCACCGTTGAGGGTTGGGGCCAACGTCCTGACTTTC. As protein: CASSPPLRVGANVLTF.

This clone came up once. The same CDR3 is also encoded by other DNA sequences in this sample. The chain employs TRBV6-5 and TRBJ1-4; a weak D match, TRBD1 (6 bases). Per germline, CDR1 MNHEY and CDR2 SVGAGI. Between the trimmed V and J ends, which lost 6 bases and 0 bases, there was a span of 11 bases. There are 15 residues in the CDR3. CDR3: CASSSTGTTNEKLFF. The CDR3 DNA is TGTGCCAGCAGCTCCACAGGGACAACTAATGAAAAACTGTTTTTT.

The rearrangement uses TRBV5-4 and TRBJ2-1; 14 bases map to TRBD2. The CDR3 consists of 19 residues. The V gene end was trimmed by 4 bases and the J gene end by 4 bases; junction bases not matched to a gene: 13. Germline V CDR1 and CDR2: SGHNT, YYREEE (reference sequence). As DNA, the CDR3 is TGTGCCAGCAGCGTAGGGGGGACTAGCGGGGGCCGAGGTTACAATGAGCAGTTCTTC. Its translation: CASSVGGTSGGRGYNEQFF.

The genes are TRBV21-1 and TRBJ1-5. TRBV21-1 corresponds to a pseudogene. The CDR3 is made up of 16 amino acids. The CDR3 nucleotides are TGTGCCAGCAGCAAAGCTGGGGGGGGAACCAATCAGCCCCAGCATTTT. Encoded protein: CASSKAGGGTNQPQHF.

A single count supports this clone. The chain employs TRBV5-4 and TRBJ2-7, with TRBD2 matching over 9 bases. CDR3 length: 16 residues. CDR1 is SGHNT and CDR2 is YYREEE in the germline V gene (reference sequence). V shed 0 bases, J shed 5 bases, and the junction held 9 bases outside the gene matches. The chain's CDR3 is CASSLDWSSGNDEQYF. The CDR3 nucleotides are TGTGCCAGCAGCTTGGATTGGTCTAGCGGGAATGACGAGCAGTACTTC. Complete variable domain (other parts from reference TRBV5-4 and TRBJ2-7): ETGVTQSPTHLIKTRGQQVTLRCSSQSGHNTVSWYQQALGQGPQFIFQYYREEENGRGNFPPRFSGLQFPNYSSELNVNALELDDSALYLCASSLDWSSGNDEQYFGPGTRLTVT.

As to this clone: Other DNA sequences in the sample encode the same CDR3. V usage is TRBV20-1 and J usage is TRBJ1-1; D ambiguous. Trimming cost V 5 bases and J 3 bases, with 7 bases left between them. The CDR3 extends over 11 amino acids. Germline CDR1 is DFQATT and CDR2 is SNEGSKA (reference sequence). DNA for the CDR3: TGCAGTGCTGGCCGGGACACTGAAGCTTTCTTT. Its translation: CSAGRDTEAFF.

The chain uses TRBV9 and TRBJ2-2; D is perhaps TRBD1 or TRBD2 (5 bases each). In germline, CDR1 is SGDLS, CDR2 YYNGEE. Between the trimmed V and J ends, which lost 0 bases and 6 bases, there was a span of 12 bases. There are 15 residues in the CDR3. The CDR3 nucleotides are TGTGCCAGCAGCGTAGGGCAGGGAGCCGCCGGGGAGCTGTTTTTT. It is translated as CASSVGQGAAGELFF.